This TCR beta chain was identified in a study of control samples from healthy donors and cancer patients. The data were produced by immunoSEQ multiplex PCR, yet TCRdb's version contains in-frame clones alone and is incomplete. The sample has 120,000 to 150,000 clones, 91% seen once. The receptor comes from a man aged 30 to 39 in good health. Input material: blood.

The DNA of the CDR3 is TGTGCCACCAGTGATATTTACGGGACTAGCGATCCCAATGAGCAGTTCTTC. It yields the protein CATSDIYGTSDPNEQFF. The chain couples TRBV24-1 to TRBJ2-1; 10 nucleotides match TRBD2. Unmatched junction bases numbered 10, after V lost 3 bases and J lost 6 bases. CDR1 and CDR2 (germline): KGHDR, SFDVKD. The CDR3 totals 17 residues.